This entry is about one T cell receptor (beta chain). There is no known antigen for this receptor. The sample holds no much larger clone one base away, and base qualities are not on file. The trial excluded patients who had a history of autoimmune disease or who were on systemic immunosuppression. Peripheral blood for TCR sequencing was collected from all dose cohorts at baseline, on cycle 4 day 1, and on cycle 7 day 1. Samples came from an open-label, multicenter, first-in-human phase I dose-escalation trial of ivuxolimab. Adults with locally advanced or metastatic melanoma, renal cell carcinoma, hepatocellular carcinoma or head and neck squamous cell carcinoma were enrolled in the trial. Before TCR sequencing, CD4+ and CD8+ T cells were separately sorted from peripheral blood. Ends trimmed: V by 8 bases, J by 4 bases; bases unmatched to a gene: 3. From the cysteine up to the phenylalanine, the CDR3 has a length of 14 residues. This entry keeps only the CDR3 DNA: 42 bases, framed from base 1. The germline V gene (reference sequence) supplies CDR1 LNHNV and CDR2 YYDKDF.

The source of the sample is a study of OX40 agonist ivuxolimab in advanced cancers. For the wider study: Ivuxolimab was a fully human IgG2 agonistic monoclonal antibody targeting the costimulatory receptor OX40 (CD134). Intravenous ivuxolimab was administered to patients every 2 weeks at six dose levels: 0.01, 0.1, 0.3, 1.5, 3 and 10 mg/kg. Of the roughly 52 dose-escalation patients, hepatocellular carcinoma was present in about 20, melanoma in approximately 15, renal cell carcinoma in 9 and head and neck cancer in 9. In the dose-escalation cohort, about four fifths of patients were male, and the mean age was approximately 60 years with a range of roughly 23 to 90. Prior anti-PD-1, anti-PD-L1 or anti-CTLA-4 therapy was permitted, and about 40% of dose-escalation patients had received checkpoint inhibitors. Partial responses occurred in three dose-escalation patients, of whom one had hepatocellular carcinoma and two had cutaneous melanoma. Peripheral TCRbeta sequencing was intended to test whether TCR sequence diversity was altered and clonal T-cell expansion was caused by ivuxolimab. The paper reports the monotherapy dose-escalation portion (N of about 47 patients) of the phase I ivuxolimab trial.

What the research found in general, with its limitations: The antigen specificity of the peripheral T cells that underwent clonal expansion was not determined. Clonal expansion of both CD4+ and CD8+ blood T cells was observed from baseline to week 6 at doses 0.1 to 3.0 mg/kg. In partial responders in the 0.1-3.0 mg/kg groups, normalized peripheral clonal expansion was found to be among the lowest, especially among CD8+ T cells. Low levels of normalized T-cell clonal expansion were also seen in some patients who did not respond. After ivuxolimab, CD8+ T cells had more expanded clones than CD4+ T cells on average.

For sequencing of the TCRbeta CDR3 region, genomic DNA was extracted from the sorted cells. TCRbeta CDR3 regions were sequenced using the immunoSEQ Assay. Drawn from immuneACCESS, this table holds only the in-frame rearrangements with V and J called that TCRdb kept. Clones are partly lost; checked studies trace under half to an unresolved V gene and leave the rest unexplained. This sample comprises around 140,000 clones, about nine tenths of them detected only once. The top ten hold approximately 0.99% of the sample. The receptor comes from an adult with an advanced solid tumor such as melanoma, head and neck, liver or kidney cancer. Material: CD4+ or CD8+ T cells sorted from blood, obtained in a trial of the OX40 agonist ivuxolimab. This sequence uses TRBV15 and TRBJ2-1, and 12 junctional nucleotides match TRBD2. CDR3 region: CATDGTSGYNEQFF. The sequence in DNA is TGTGCCACCGATGGGACTAGCGGGTACAATGAGCAGTTCTTC.